The 3 T cell receptor beta chains listed next were all sequenced from one sample in a study of blood T cells in healthy people across ages. With a J-beta primer mix and a sample-barcoded 5' primer, a second PCR ran 7 to 11 cycles. TCRdb re-called the 5' RACE reads with MiXCR, one entry per CDR3 protein. In the table there are approximately 1,000,000 distinct CDR3 sequences, 40% to 50% of which are singletons. The specimen was blood. The source of these receptors is a woman between 55 and 75 years old in good health.

The gene calls are TRBV2 and TRBJ2-7; D not resolved. Deletions cut 1 base from V and 9 bases from J, with 7 bases between. Looked up from germline, CDR1 is SNHLY and CDR2 is FYNNEI. The CDR3 is made up of 11 amino acids. Here the CDR3 DNA reads TGTGCCAGCAGTGAAGGGATGGCGCAGTACTTC. This translates into CASSEGMAQYF.

This clonotype has only a few counts. This sequence joins TRBV6-2 or TRBV6-3 and TRBJ2-1; D perhaps matches TRBD2 (5 bases). V was shortened by 0 bases and J by 4 bases, with 13 bases between the two germline ends. CDR1 is MNHEY and CDR2 is SVGEGT in the germline V gene. The CDR3 covers 16 residues. CDR3 coding DNA: TGTGCCAGCAGTTACTCGAAACTAGTCGGATACAATGAGCAGTTCTTC. It encodes CASSYSKLVGYNEQFF.

The rearrangement links TRBV20-1 to TRBJ2-1, with 7 bases matching TRBD2. CDR3 size: 16 residues. Germline trimming cut 5 bases from V and 0 bases from J; bases unmatched to any gene: 10. Germline V gene sequence: CDR1 DFQATT, CDR2 SNEGSKA (reference sequence). The CDR3 sequence is CSAPTVAGASYNEQFF. CDR3 DNA: TGCAGTGCTCCTACTGTTGCGGGAGCCTCCTACAATGAGCAGTTCTTC.